These T cell receptor beta chains were read from a single sample in a study of control samples from healthy donors and cancer patients. TCRdb keeps only in-frame clones here, not all; method: immunoSEQ multiplex PCR. Here the sample table reports fewer than 250,000 clones. Sequencing used blood. The receptors originated from a woman aged 30 to 39 in good health. Both conserved end residues are part of each CDR3. A D gene is named only where the DNA matches it firmly.

j_gene: TRBJ2-1; v_gene: TRBV11-2; d_gene: NA; CDR3aa: CASSHPGHRIDNEQFF; CDR3nt: TGTGCCAGCAGCCACCCGGGACACCGAATCGACAATGAGCAGTTCTTC
j_gene: TRBJ1-1; v_gene: TRBV2; d_gene: TRBD1; CDR3aa: CASKPGTGYTEAFF; CDR3nt: TGTGCCAGCAAGCCCGGGACAGGGTACACTGAAGCTTTCTTT
j_gene: TRBJ2-3; v_gene: TRBV12-3/TRBV12-4; d_gene: NA; CDR3aa: CASTIRALYTQYF; CDR3nt: TGTGCCAGCACCATAAGGGCCCTTTATACGCAGTATTTT
j_gene: TRBJ2-3; v_gene: TRBV6-5; d_gene: NA; CDR3aa: CASSYSIPGTDTQYF; CDR3nt: TGTGCCAGCAGTTACTCGATCCCCGGGACAGATACGCAGTATTTT
j_gene: TRBJ2-2; v_gene: TRBV3-1/TRBV3-2; d_gene: NA; CDR3aa: CASSDRGSTGELFF; CDR3nt: TGTGCCAGCAGCGACCGGGGGTCTACCGGGGAGCTGTTTTTT
j_gene: TRBJ1-6; v_gene: TRBV25-1; d_gene: TRBD1; CDR3aa: CASSEGGGGNSPLHF; CDR3nt: TGTGCCAGCAGTGAAGGAGGGGGCGGTAATTCACCCCTCCACTTT
j_gene: TRBJ2-2; v_gene: TRBV4-2; d_gene: TRBD1; CDR3aa: CASSQGGQGENGGELFF; CDR3nt: TGTGCCAGCAGCCAAGGGGGACAGGGGGAGAATGGCGGGGAGCTGTTTTTT
j_gene: TRBJ1-2; v_gene: TRBV28; d_gene: NA; CDR3aa: CASSDSDGYGYTF; CDR3nt: TGTGCCAGCAGCGATTCGGACGGATATGGCTACACCTTC
j_gene: TRBJ2-7; v_gene: TRBV6-5; d_gene: NA; CDR3aa: CASSFLGEYEQYF; CDR3nt: TGTGCCAGCAGTTTCCTTGGCGAGTACGAGCAGTACTTC
j_gene: TRBJ2-1; v_gene: TRBV4-1; d_gene: NA; CDR3aa: CASSQVGPRFGGASNEQFF; CDR3nt: TGCGCCAGCAGCCAAGTTGGGCCCCGTTTTGGGGGGGCAAGTAATGAGCAGTTCTTC
j_gene: TRBJ2-3; v_gene: TRBV5-6; d_gene: TRBD2; CDR3aa: CASTRTSGLDTQYF; CDR3nt: TGTGCCAGCACCCGGACTAGCGGTTTAGATACGCAGTATTTT
j_gene: TRBJ2-7; v_gene: TRBV28; d_gene: NA; CDR3aa: CASSAPPLYEQYF; CDR3nt: TGTGCCAGCAGTGCCCCTCCCCTCTACGAGCAGTACTTC
j_gene: TRBJ1-3; v_gene: TRBV7-3; d_gene: NA; CDR3aa: CASSLGPGNTIYF; CDR3nt: TGTGCCAGCAGCTTAGGACCCGGAAACACCATATATTTT
j_gene: TRBJ1-1; v_gene: TRBV28; d_gene: NA; CDR3aa: CASRAQGVSTEAFF; CDR3nt: TGTGCCAGCAGGGCACAGGGAGTTAGCACTGAAGCTTTCTTT
j_gene: TRBJ1-1; v_gene: TRBV6-5; d_gene: NA; CDR3aa: CASSYEGPIVTEAFF; CDR3nt: TGTGCCAGCAGTTACGAAGGGCCTATTGTAACTGAAGCTTTCTTT
j_gene: TRBJ2-7; v_gene: TRBV2; d_gene: NA; CDR3aa: CASSVVQGAYEQYF; CDR3nt: TGTGCCAGCAGCGTGGTTCAGGGCGCCTACGAGCAGTACTTC
j_gene: TRBJ1-1; v_gene: TRBV18; d_gene: TRBD1; CDR3aa: CASSPSGQGVNTEAFF; CDR3nt: TGTGCCAGCTCACCATCGGGACAGGGGGTGAACACTGAAGCTTTCTTT
j_gene: TRBJ1-6; v_gene: TRBV7-2; d_gene: NA; CDR3aa: CASSWTGDNSPLHF; CDR3nt: TGTGCCAGCAGTTGGACGGGGGATAATTCACCCCTCCACTTT
j_gene: TRBJ1-5; v_gene: TRBV7-2; d_gene: NA; CDR3aa: CASSLWAEGNQPQHF; CDR3nt: TGTGCCAGCAGCTTATGGGCGGAGGGCAATCAGCCCCAGCATTTT
j_gene: TRBJ2-2; v_gene: TRBV2; d_gene: NA; CDR3aa: CASMRWGANTGELFF; CDR3nt: TGTGCCAGCATGAGGTGGGGAGCGAACACCGGGGAGCTGTTTTTT
j_gene: TRBJ1-1; v_gene: TRBV10-2; d_gene: NA; CDR3aa: CASSEFGATEAFF; CDR3nt: TGCGCCAGCAGTGAGTTTGGTGCGACTGAAGCTTTCTTT
j_gene: TRBJ1-1; v_gene: TRBV11-2; d_gene: TRBD1; CDR3aa: CASSTQGDTEAFF; CDR3nt: TGTGCCAGCAGTACACAGGGGGACACTGAAGCTTTCTTT
j_gene: TRBJ1-5; v_gene: TRBV28; d_gene: TRBD1; CDR3aa: CAGCDRGQPQHF; CDR3nt: TGTGCCGGATGCGACAGGGGTCAGCCCCAGCATTTT
j_gene: TRBJ2-1; v_gene: TRBV6-2/TRBV6-3; d_gene: NA; CDR3aa: CASSYHNEQFF; CDR3nt: TGTGCCAGCAGTTATCATAATGAGCAGTTCTTC
j_gene: TRBJ1-2; v_gene: TRBV30; d_gene: NA; CDR3aa: CAWSRSGGGYTF; CDR3nt: TGTGCCTGGAGTCGTAGCGGGGGAGGCTACACCTTC